The 10 T cell receptor beta chains below all came from one sample that was sequenced in a study of cytomegalovirus exposure and HLA in healthy donors. Sequencing was performed with immunoSEQ multiplex PCR; in TCRdb, only in-frame clones are kept and a portion is missing. The sample contains more than 100,000 clones, approximately 88% of which appear only once. Sequencing input: PBMCs. All receptors derive from a woman under 30 in good health and CMV-seropositive.

V and J are TRBV6-6 and TRBJ1-2; unclear D gene. V lost 4 bases to trimming and J lost 2 bases, with 11 bases between them. The germline CDR1 and CDR2 sequences are MNHNY and SVGAGI (reference sequence). The CDR3 spans 14 residues. This CDR3 reads CASSSYTENYGYTF. CDR3 DNA sequence: TGTGCCAGCAGTTCGTATACAGAAAACTATGGCTACACCTTC.

In DNA, the CDR3 is TGTGCCAGCCAGCGGGGTGGGCGGACCGGGGAGCTGTTTTTT. It encodes CASQRGGRTGELFF. V gene TRBV2 combines with J gene TRBJ2-2; 7 bases fit TRBD2. Looked up from germline, CDR1 is SNHLY and CDR2 is FYNNEI. The CDR3 spans 14 residues. V shed 8 bases and J 5 bases; nucleotides not matched to a gene: 8.

This chain connects TRBV6-1 to TRBJ1-1, with a possible D match to TRBD1 (5 bases). CDR3 length: 14 amino acids. Trimming removed 6 bases from V and 7 bases from J, with 18 bases in between. CDR1 is MNHNS, CDR2 SASEGT, per germline. The CDR3 DNA sequence: TGTGCCAGCAGCCTCATACCAGGGCAGAGTGAAGCTTTCTTT. Translating gives CASSLIPGQSEAFF.

The genes are TRBV11-2 and TRBJ2-7, with D perhaps matching TRBD2 (6 bases). This CDR3 comprises 17 residues. V lost 2 bases to trimming and J lost 1 base, with 18 bases between them. CDR1 and CDR2 from the germline V gene are SGHAT and FQNNGV. The CDR3 is CASSLIPGQAGSYEQYF. CDR3 sequence (DNA): TGTGCCAGCAGCTTAATTCCCGGTCAAGCGGGTTCCTACGAGCAGTACTTC.

The chain links TRBV29-1 to TRBJ1-1; D might be TRBD1 (5 bases). The CDR3 is made up of 12 amino acids. The V and J ends lost 7 bases and 0 bases respectively, with 9 bases between them. CDR1 is SQVTM and CDR2 is ANQGSEA in the germline V gene. CDR3 bases: TGCAGCGCCGACAGAATGAACACTGAAGCTTTCTTT. It is translated as CSADRMNTEAFF.

This clone was recorded once. V gene TRBV6-1 combines with J gene TRBJ1-3; D uncertain. The CDR3 extends over 17 amino acids. With 2 bases removed from V and 0 bases from J, the gap between germline ends came to 14 bases. Germline loops: CDR1 MNHNS, CDR2 SASEGT. The CDR3 is CASSESVAGLSGNTIYF. The CDR3 nucleotides read TGTGCCAGCAGTGAATCAGTGGCAGGCCTCTCTGGAAACACCATATATTTT.

The rearrangement links TRBV5-6 to TRBJ2-5; TRBD1 matches 8 bases. J lost 4 bases, V lost 0 bases, and 8 bases had no gene match. Germline CDR1 reads SGHDT; CDR2 reads YYEEEE. The CDR3 runs 16 residues. Here the CDR3 reads CASSLGRTGIRETQYF. In DNA form, the CDR3 reads TGTGCCAGCAGCTTGGGTAGGACAGGGATTCGAGAGACCCAGTACTTC.

The chain uses TRBV5-4 and TRBJ1-2, with D possibly being TRBD1 (6 bases). Germline loops: CDR1 SGHNT, CDR2 YYREEE (reference sequence). V was trimmed by 6 bases and J by 3 bases, leaving 15 bases between them. The CDR3 length is 14 residues. The CDR3 nucleotides are TGTGCCAGCACAGGGGACCTAACTGACTATGGCTACACCTTC. This codes for CASTGDLTDYGYTF.

The chain employs TRBV29-1 and TRBJ2-5, with 10 bases identical to TRBD2. Germline V gene data show CDR1 as SQVTM and CDR2 as ANQGSEA. This CDR3 is 13 amino acids long. V was clipped by 4 bases and J by 5 bases; unmatched bases: 4. CDR3 loop: CSVGKTSGETQYF. The CDR3 DNA reads TGCAGCGTTGGGAAGACTAGCGGGGAGACCCAGTACTTC.

J is TRBJ2-3 and V is TRBV20-1; no definite D call. The CDR3 consists of 10 residues. V lost 1 base and J lost 8, with 4 bases in between. Germline V gene data show CDR1 as DFQATT and CDR2 as SNEGSKA (reference sequence). The CDR3 reads CSARGPTQYF. CDR3 bases: TGCAGTGCTAGAGGGCCTACGCAGTATTTT.